Listed here are 13 T cell receptor beta chains from one sample, sequenced in a study of T cell responses to AZD1222 COVID-19 vaccine. Libraries were prepared by immunoSEQ multiplex PCR; TCRdb keeps only in-frame clonotypes and omits some of them. Seen here are around 140,000 clones, over 90% observed once, and the top ten hold 0.75% to 1%. The sequenced sample was peripheral blood, obtained on day 0 of MenACWY control vaccination. These receptors were collected from an adult in good health.

The chain has TRBV5-4 and TRBJ1-1, with a tentative D call TRBD1 (5 bases). V was clipped by 4 bases and J by 4 bases, with 17 bases between them. The CDR3 has 15 amino acids. Germline values: CDR1 SGHNT, CDR2 YYREEE (reference sequence). The CDR3 DNA is TGTGCCAGCAGCACCCTCAGCGGGGCCGCCACTGAAGCTTTCTTT. Protein product: CASSTLSGAATEAFF.

The chain combines TRBV5-5 with TRBJ1-6; D is ambiguous. The V gene lost 6 bases and the J gene lost 1 base, with 17 bases spanning the gap. The germline V gene encodes CDR1 SGHKS and CDR2 YYEKEE (reference sequence). This CDR3 is 17 amino acids long. The CDR3 region has the DNA TGTGCCAGCACCCTTCGGAAAGACGAATCCTATAATTCACCCCTCCACTTT. Translated, it gives CASTLRKDESYNSPLHF.

The rearrangement joins TRBV9 to TRBJ1-3, with TRBD1 identical over 9 bases. The ends lost 4 bases at V and 2 bases at J; junction bases unmatched: 10. The CDR3 runs 17 residues. CDR1 is SGDLS, CDR2 YYNGEE, per germline. In DNA, the CDR3 is TGTGCCAGCAGCTATACCTTCCGACAGGGGGCTGGAAACACCATATATTTT. It translates to CASSYTFRQGAGNTIYF.

V gene TRBV25-1 combines with J gene TRBJ2-6; 7 nucleotides agree with TRBD1. The germline CDR1 and CDR2 sequences are MGHDK and SYGVNS. V lost 6 bases, J lost 0 bases, and 8 bases stayed unmatched. This CDR3 region has 17 residues. The CDR3 DNA sequence: TGTGCCAGCAGCGGGGACAGTAGGAACTCTGGGGCCAACGTCCTGACTTTC. It specifies CASSGDSRNSGANVLTF.

The chain combines TRBV21-1 with TRBJ1-6; TRBD1, the D gene given by the table, was not confirmed from the DNA. TRBV21-1 is tagged as a pseudogene. The CDR3 covers 17 residues. Written as DNA, the CDR3 is TGTGCCAGCAGCAAAAAGTTTGACAGAGCCCACAATTCACCCCTCCACTTT. Translating gives CASSKKFDRAHNSPLHF.

V gene TRBV20-1 combines with J gene TRBJ1-5; 7 positions agree with TRBD1. CDR1 DFQATT and CDR2 SNEGSKA come from the germline V gene (reference sequence). The V segment lost 4 bases and the J segment 7 bases; nucleotides outside the gene matches: 16. The CDR3 loop spans 16 amino acids. CDR3 loop: CSANDRVGAWGQPQHF. CDR3 nucleotides: TGCAGTGCTAATGACAGGGTTGGGGCTTGGGGGCAGCCCCAGCATTTT.

This clone was detected once. The chain uses TRBV27 and TRBJ2-1; D remains unclear. CDR3 length: 13 amino acids. Trimming took off 4 bases at V and 4 bases at J, with 8 bases between the two ends. Germline V gene lookup returns CDR1 MNHEY and CDR2 SMNVEV (reference sequence). The CDR3 DNA reads TGTGCCAGCAGTTCGGGCCCGTACAATGAGCAGTTCTTC. Its protein product is CASSSGPYNEQFF.

The chain joins TRBV18 to TRBJ1-2; D is uncertain. Trimming cost V 3 bases and J 10 bases, with 15 bases left between them. CDR3 length: 13 amino acids. The germline gives CDR1 KGHSH, CDR2 LQKENI. The CDR3 loop reads CASSPTGRAPYTF. The CDR3 nucleotides are TGTGCCAGCTCACCCACCGGGAGGGCCCCCTACACCTTC.

The chain uses TRBV6-5 and TRBJ2-2; D is uncertain. The CDR3 runs to 13 residues. V shed 6 bases and J shed 6 bases, with 11 bases lying between them. Germline CDR1 MNHEY, CDR2 SVGAGI. The CDR3 DNA reads as TGTGCCAGCAGCACGGACCGCGCCGGGGAGCTGTTTTTT. Translation: CASSTDRAGELFF.

This rearrangement joins TRBV7-2 to TRBJ1-3, with D possibly TRBD1 on 5 matching bases. V lost 1 base and J lost 7, with 8 bases in between. CDR3 length: 13 amino acids. In germline, CDR1 is SGHTA, CDR2 FQGNSA. In DNA form, the CDR3 reads TGTGCCAGCAGCTTAGTTCAGGGCAACACCATATATTTT. Translation gives CASSLVQGNTIYF.

The rearrangement links TRBV5-4 to TRBJ2-7, with 10 bases lining up with TRBD2. Germline-derived CDR1 and CDR2 are SGHNT and YYREEE (reference sequence). V shed 4 bases and J 7 bases; nucleotides not matched to a gene: 14. The CDR3 spans 16 residues. The CDR3, as DNA: TGTGCCAGCAGCCCGCGCGCTAGCGGGAGAGTTTATGAGCAGTACTTC. Amino acids: CASSPRASGRVYEQYF.

The chain joins TRBV24-1 to TRBJ1-5; no firm D call. CDR1 and CDR2 from the germline V gene are KGHDR and SFDVKD. Between the trimmed V and J ends, which lost 9 bases and 3 bases, there was a span of 14 bases. The CDR3 loop spans 14 amino acids. CDR3 sequence reads: CATSRAGVNQPQHF. CDR3 nucleotide sequence: TGTGCCACCTCCCGAGCGGGCGTCAATCAGCCCCAGCATTTT.

The chain has TRBV9 and TRBJ1-1; D not certain. The germline CDR1 and CDR2 sequences are SGDLS and YYNGEE. The V end lost 0 bases, the J end lost 0 bases, and 9 bases lay between the germline ends. The CDR3 consists of 15 residues. The CDR3 is CASSVESRMNTEAFF. CDR3 coding DNA: TGTGCCAGCAGCGTAGAATCCCGGATGAACACTGAAGCTTTCTTT.